These 17 T cell receptor beta chains share one sample of origin, sequenced in a study of breast tumors, draining lymph nodes, adjacent tissues (dated by TCRdb to between 2015 and 2016). The method was multiplex PCR. Data came from an Illumina HiSeq 2000. The public sequencing data were trimmed at Q25 with fastp and processed into clonotypes with MiXCR by TCRdb, which kept only in-frame beta chains. Rows merge per CDR3 protein into single entries with the most common DNA and genes. The sample profile shows approximately 190,000 distinct CDR3 sequences; roughly 31% of them were found once. Together, the top ten hold around 4.4% of the sample. The axillary draining lymph nodes of breast cancer patients were the source of the lymph node samples. Specimen: axillary lymph node tissue. The receptors derive from a female donor with breast cancer. Some clones in this sample may be carry-over from other donors' samples.

The rearrangement joins TRBV28 to TRBJ2-1, with 9 nucleotides matching TRBD1. This CDR3 is 13 amino acids long. Per the germline V gene, CDR1 is MDHEN and CDR2 is SYDVKM. J was trimmed by 10 bases and V by 5 bases; bases with no gene match: 6. The CDR3 loop is CASSLTGGPEQFF. CDR3 nucleotide sequence: TGTGCCAGCAGTCTGACAGGGGGACCGGAGCAGTTCTTC.

In its sample, this clonotype was seen many times. J is TRBJ1-4 and V is TRBV5-8; D is possibly TRBD1 (5 bases). Germline CDR1 and CDR2: SGHTS and YDEGEE. Trimming cost V 4 bases and J 4 bases, with 14 bases left between them. The CDR3 sequence is 15 residues long. The CDR3 bases are TGTGCCAGCAGCCCGGGACGGGGTATTAATGAAAAACTGTTTTTT. This gives the protein CASSPGRGINEKLFF.

A remark on this clonotype: A much larger clonotype is one base distant, so this may be a read error. The chain combines TRBV7-9 with TRBJ2-6; D may be TRBD1 (6 bases). The germline CDR1 and CDR2 sequences are SEHNR and FQNEAQ (reference sequence). The CDR3 loop spans 18 amino acids. The DNA of the CDR3 is TGTGCCAGCAGCTTACGTGGCAGGGGCCCCTCTGGGGCCCACGTCCTGACTTTC. Translated: CASSLRGRGPSGAHVLTF.

This clonotype was recorded many times. This chain uses TRBV19 with TRBJ2-6; D perhaps matches TRBD1 (6 bases). V lost 7 bases, J lost 0 bases, and 13 bases lay in between. Germline CDR1 is LNHDA and CDR2 is SQIVND (reference sequence). The CDR3 totals 16 residues. CDR3 region: CASMTGKSSGANVLTF. CDR3 sequence (DNA): TGTGCCAGTATGACAGGAAAGAGCTCTGGGGCCAACGTCCTGACTTTC. Full variable domain (outside the CDR3, taken from reference TRBV19 and TRBJ2-6): DGGITQSPKYLFRKEGQNVTLSCEQNLNHDAMYWYRQDPGQGLRLIYYSQIVNDFQKGDIAEGYSVSREKKESFPLTVTSAQKNPTAFYLCASMTGKSSGANVLTFGAGSRLTVL.

The table lists this clonotype with many counts. This chain uses TRBV5-8 with TRBJ2-3; D remains unclear. The CDR3 runs to 16 residues. Germline assignment: CDR1 SGHTS and CDR2 YDEGEE. V was trimmed by 0 bases and J by 0 bases, leaving 11 bases between them. CDR3 DNA sequence: TGTGCCAGCAGCTTGGATCCTCGTGCTAGCACAGATACGCAGTATTTT. This gives the protein CASSLDPRASTDTQYF.

Note on this clonotype: A clone one base away is much larger, so this may be a read error. The CDR3 loop reads CARLRDKSGNTKYF. CDR3 DNA: TGTGCCCGGCTCAGGGACAAGTCTGGAAACACCAAATATTTT. The V call is TRBV30, the J call TRBJ1-3; maybe TRBD1 (6 bases). The CDR3 has 14 residues. Germline V CDR1 and CDR2: GTSNPN, SVGIG (reference sequence).

This clonotype was observed a handful of times. Here the CDR3 omits its conserved ending phenylalanine or tryptophan, so a read error is the likely source. It is unclear where the CDR3 begins or ends on the DNA, so no DNA is shown, and the CDR3 is as TCRdb lists it. The chain uses TRBV24-1 and TRBJ2-5; the listed D gene, TRBD1, was not tested against the DNA. Ends included, the CDR3 has 17 residues. CDR1 and CDR2 from the germline V gene are KGHDR and SFDVKD. CDR3 sequence: CATSDRNRGGVARPSTS.

Concerning this clonotype: This may stem from a read error, because a much larger clone lies one nucleotide away. This chain joins TRBV25-1 and TRBJ2-7, with a possible D match to TRBD1 (6 bases). V lost 8 bases and J 3 bases, leaving 14 bases between the germline ends. This CDR3 spans 13 amino acids. Germline lookup yields CDR1 MGHDK and CDR2 SYGVNS. CDR3 sequence: CASSPGTHYEQYF. The CDR3 region has the DNA TGTGCCAGCTCACCAGGGACACACTACGAGCAGTACTTC.

The table lists this clonotype with many counts. The J gene is TRBJ2-5, the V gene TRBV5-8, with 14 bases matching TRBD2. Germline CDR1 SGHTS, CDR2 YDEGEE. J gave up 5 bases and V 6 bases, and 6 bases lay outside the gene matches. CDR3 length: 15 amino acids. CDR3 nucleotide sequence: TGTGCCAGCACTGGGACTAGCGGGGGCGGGGAGACCCAGTACTTC. Its translation: CASTGTSGGGETQYF.

This clonotype was picked up many times. The rearrangement joins TRBV9 to TRBJ1-2; D is uncertain. There are 14 residues in the CDR3. The germline V gene encodes CDR1 SGDLS and CDR2 YYNGEE. V was pared by 4 bases and J by 0 bases, with 10 bases between. CDR3 in amino acids: CASSPSRANYGYTF. The CDR3 coding sequence is TGTGCCAGCAGCCCCAGCAGAGCTAACTATGGCTACACCTTC.

This clonotype was recorded at least ten times. This chain joins TRBV7-9 and TRBJ1-5; the match to TRBD1 covers 7 bases. Germline loops: CDR1 SEHNR, CDR2 FQNEAQ (reference sequence). The ends lost 4 bases at V and 2 bases at J; junction bases unmatched: 11. CDR3 length: 17 residues. CDR3 amino acids: CASSSEGAGLRNQPQHF. DNA for the CDR3: TGTGCCAGCAGCTCCGAGGGGGCGGGATTGCGCAATCAGCCCCAGCATTTT.

With respect to this clonotype: A read error may explain this, as a much larger clone is one base away. The chain has TRBV6-2 or TRBV6-3 and TRBJ2-5; D remains unclear. The CDR3 sequence is 15 residues long. Per the germline V gene, CDR1 is MNHEY and CDR2 is SVGEGT. CDR3 in DNA: TGTGCCAGCAGTCACCGTGTAGGTTTACAAGAGACCCGGTACTTC. Residues: CASSHRVGLQETRYF.

The chain uses TRBV20-1 and TRBJ1-3, with TRBD1 as a possible D gene (5 bases). This CDR3 region has 15 residues. The V end was cut by 1 base, the J end by 8 bases, with 18 bases between. Germline V CDR1 and CDR2: DFQATT, SNEGSKA (reference sequence). For the CDR3, the DNA is TGCAGTGCTAGAGGTGGGGGGGACTATGGCTACACCATATATTTT. It yields the protein CSARGGGDYGYTIYF.

This clonotype was counted ten times or more. The chain recombines TRBV19 with TRBJ1-5, with D hard to call. V was cut by 3 bases and J by 4 bases, with 7 bases left in between. The CDR3 extends over 13 amino acids. Germline CDR1 and CDR2: LNHDA and SQIVND (reference sequence). The CDR3 DNA sequence: TGTGCCAGTAGTATCGGTAGAAATCAGCCCCAGCATTTT. This encodes CASSIGRNQPQHF.

This clonotype was seen ten or more times. V gene TRBV7-2 combines with J gene TRBJ1-5, with D possibly matching TRBD1 (6 bases). Trimming shortened V by 4 bases and J by 1 base, and 11 bases separated the two germline ends. Germline V gives CDR1 SGHTA, CDR2 FQGNSA. The CDR3 extends over 15 amino acids. CDR3 sequence: CASSSQGLSNQPQHF. CDR3 DNA: TGTGCCAGCAGCTCACAGGGCTTGAGCAATCAGCCCCAGCATTTT.

This clonotype has a count of ten or more. The chain is built from TRBV20-1 and TRBJ2-5; the match to TRBD2 covers 7 bases. The V gene end was trimmed by 3 bases and the J gene end by 5 bases; junction bases not matched to a gene: 9. Looked up from germline, CDR1 is DFQATT and CDR2 is SNEGSKA (reference sequence). The CDR3 contains 14 residues. The CDR3 DNA reads TGCAGTGCTAGGAGGCCTAGCGGTCATGAGACCCAGTACTTC. Translating it yields CSARRPSGHETQYF.

J is TRBJ1-5 and V is TRBV2; D might be TRBD1 (5 bases). Germline V gene data show CDR1 as SNHLY and CDR2 as FYNNEI. V lost 6 bases, J lost 0 bases, and 18 bases lay in between. The CDR3 has 17 residues. This CDR3 reads CASRGPGRPCSNQPQHF. DNA of the CDR3: TGTGCCAGCAGGGGACCGGGCCGCCCTTGTAGCAATCAGCCCCAGCATTTT.